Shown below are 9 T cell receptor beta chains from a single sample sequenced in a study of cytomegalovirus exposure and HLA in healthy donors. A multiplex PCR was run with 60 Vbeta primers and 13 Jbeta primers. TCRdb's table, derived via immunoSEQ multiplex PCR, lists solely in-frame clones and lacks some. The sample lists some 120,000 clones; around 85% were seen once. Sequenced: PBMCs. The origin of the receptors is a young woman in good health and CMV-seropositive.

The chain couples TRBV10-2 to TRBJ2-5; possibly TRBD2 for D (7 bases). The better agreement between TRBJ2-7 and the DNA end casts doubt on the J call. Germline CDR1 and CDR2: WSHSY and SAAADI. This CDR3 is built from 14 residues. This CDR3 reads CASSEVGGAGEQYF. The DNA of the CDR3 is TGCGCCAGCAGTGAGGTGGGGGGGGCGGGCGAGCAGTACTTC.

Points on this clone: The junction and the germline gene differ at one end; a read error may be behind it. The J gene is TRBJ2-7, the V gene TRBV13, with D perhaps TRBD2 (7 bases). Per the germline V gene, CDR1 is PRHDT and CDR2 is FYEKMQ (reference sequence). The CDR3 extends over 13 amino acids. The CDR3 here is CASSVGRGSEQYF. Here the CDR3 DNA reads TGTGCCAGCAGCGTAGGGAGGGGGAGCGAGCAGTACTTC.

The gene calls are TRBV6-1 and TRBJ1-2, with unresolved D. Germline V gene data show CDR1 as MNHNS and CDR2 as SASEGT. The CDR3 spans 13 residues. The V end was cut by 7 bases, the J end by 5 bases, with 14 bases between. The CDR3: CASTFFIYYGYTF. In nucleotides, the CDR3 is TGTGCCAGCACCTTCTTTATCTATTATGGCTACACCTTC.

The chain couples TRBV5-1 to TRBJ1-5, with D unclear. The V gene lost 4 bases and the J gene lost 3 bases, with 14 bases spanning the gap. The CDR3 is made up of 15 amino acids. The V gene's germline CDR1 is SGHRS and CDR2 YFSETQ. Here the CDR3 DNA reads TGCGCCAGCAGCCCAGGTCCTCTTCCCAATCAGCCCCAGCATTTT. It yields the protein CASSPGPLPNQPQHF. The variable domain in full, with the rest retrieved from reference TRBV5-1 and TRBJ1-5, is KAGVTQTPRYLIKTRGQQVTLSCSPISGHRSVSWYQQTPGQGLQFLFEYFSETQRNKGNFPGRFSGRQFSNSRSEMNVSTLELGDSALYLCASSPGPLPNQPQHFGDGTRLSIL.

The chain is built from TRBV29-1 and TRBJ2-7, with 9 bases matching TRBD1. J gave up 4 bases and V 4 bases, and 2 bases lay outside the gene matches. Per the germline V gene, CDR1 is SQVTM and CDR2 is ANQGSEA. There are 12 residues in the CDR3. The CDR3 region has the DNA TGCAGCGTTGGACAGGGGGTGTACGAGCAGTACTTC. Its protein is CSVGQGVYEQYF.

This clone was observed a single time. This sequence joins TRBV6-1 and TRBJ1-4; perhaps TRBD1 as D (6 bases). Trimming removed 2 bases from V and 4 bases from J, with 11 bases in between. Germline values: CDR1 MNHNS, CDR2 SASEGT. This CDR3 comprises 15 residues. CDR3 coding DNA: TGTGCCAGCAGTGAAACAGGGACCCTTAATGAAAAACTGTTTTTT. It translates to CASSETGTLNEKLFF.

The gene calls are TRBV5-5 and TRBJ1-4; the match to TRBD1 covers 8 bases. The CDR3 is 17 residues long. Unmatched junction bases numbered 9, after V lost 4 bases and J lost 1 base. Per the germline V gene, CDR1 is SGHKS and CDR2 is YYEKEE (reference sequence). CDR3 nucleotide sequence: TGTGCCAGCAGCCCGCGAGGGGGGACAGGAACTAATGAAAAACTGTTTTTT. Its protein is CASSPRGGTGTNEKLFF.

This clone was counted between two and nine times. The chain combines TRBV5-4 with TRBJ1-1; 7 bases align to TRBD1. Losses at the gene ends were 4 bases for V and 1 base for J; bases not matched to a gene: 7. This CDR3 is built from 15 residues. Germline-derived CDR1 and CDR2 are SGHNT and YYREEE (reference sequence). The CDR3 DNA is TGTGCCAGCAGCGCAAAGGGACAGCCGAACACTGAAGCTTTCTTT. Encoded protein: CASSAKGQPNTEAFF.

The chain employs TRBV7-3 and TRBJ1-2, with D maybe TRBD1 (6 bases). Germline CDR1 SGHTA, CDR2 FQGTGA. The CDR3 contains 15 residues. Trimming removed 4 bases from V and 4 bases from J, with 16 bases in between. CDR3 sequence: CASSSRTARVYGYTF. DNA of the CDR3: TGTGCCAGCAGCTCACGGACAGCAAGGGTCTATGGCTACACCTTC. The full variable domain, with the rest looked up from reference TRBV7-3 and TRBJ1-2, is GAGVSQTPSNKVTEKGKYVELRCDPISGHTALYWYRQSLGQGPEFLIYFQGTGAADDSGLPNDRFFAVRPEGSVSTLKIQRTERGDSAVYLCASSSRTARVYGYTFGSGTRLTVV.